Listed below are T cell receptor beta chains from one sample, sequenced in a study of graft-versus-host responses after intestinal transplantation. Antigen specificity for these receptors is unknown. Libraries were prepared by immunoSEQ multiplex PCR; TCRdb keeps only in-frame clonotypes and omits some of them. The repertoire holds roughly 93,000 clones, roughly 92% seen once, with approximately 0.4% in the top ten. This material consisted of unstimulated CD8+ T cells sorted from spleen or lymph node cells, taken before transplant. The origin of the receptors is a human donor who was the organ donor for an intestinal transplant. The CDR3 runs from the conserved cysteine through the conserved F or W. D genes are given only for firm matches. Expanded clones are given a class, and other clones once, few, many or no size at all.

J | D | size | V | CDR3 | DNA
TRBJ2-7 | . | . | TRBV4-1 | CASSQSPQGSYEQYF | TGCGCCAGCAGCCAGAGCCCCCAGGGCTCCTACGAGCAGTACTTC
TRBJ2-7 | . | . | TRBV7-9 | CASSLGTDSYEQYF | TGTGCCAGCAGCTTAGGGACAGACTCCTACGAGCAGTACTTC
TRBJ2-3 | . | . | TRBV6-5 | CASSLGRDTQYF | TGTGCCAGCAGCCTAGGGAGAGATACGCAGTATTTT
TRBJ1-1 | . | . | TRBV2 | CASSLDRMNTEAFF | TGTGCCAGCAGCTTAGACAGAATGAACACTGAAGCTTTCTTT
TRBJ2-3 | . | once | TRBV30 | CAWVGGGPDTQYF | TGTGCCTGGGTAGGGGGGGGCCCAGATACGCAGTATTTT
TRBJ2-7 | TRBD2 | . | TRBV7-2 | CASTPMGGSYEQYF | TGTGCCAGCACCCCCATGGGGGGGTCCTACGAGCAGTACTTC
TRBJ2-7 | TRBD2 | . | TRBV2 | CASSDLAATYEQYF | TGTGCCAGCAGTGATCTAGCGGCGACCTACGAGCAGTACTTC
TRBJ1-2 | . | . | TRBV16 | CASSQSSGGNYGYTF | TGTGCCAGCAGCCAATCGTCGGGGGGAAACTATGGCTACACCTTC
TRBJ1-1 | TRBD1 | . | TRBV5-4 | CASRYSTGGRTEAFF | TGTGCCAGCAGGTATTCTACAGGGGGCAGGACTGAAGCTTTCTTT
TRBJ2-1 | TRBD1 | once | TRBV12-5 | CASGAGTGYNEQFF | TGTGCTAGTGGCGCGGGGACAGGGTACAATGAGCAGTTCTTC
TRBJ1-1 | TRBD1 | . | TRBV29-1 | CSVEGEKDRGRGTEAFF | TGCAGCGTTGAAGGGGAAAAGGACAGGGGGCGCGGAACTGAAGCTTTCTTT
TRBJ2-7 | . | . | TRBV7-9 | CASTGQISYEQYF | TGTGCCAGCACAGGACAGATCTCCTACGAGCAGTACTTC
TRBJ2-7 | . | . | TRBV27 | CASSLGAGFSYEQYF | TGTGCCAGCAGTTTGGGGGCAGGCTTCTCCTACGAGCAGTACTTC
TRBJ1-1 | . | . | TRBV4-1 | CASSQVASGNTEAFF | TGCGCCAGCAGCCAAGTCGCATCGGGGAACACTGAAGCTTTCTTT
TRBJ1-1 | TRBD1 | . | TRBV9 | CASSVGQGTKAFF | TGTGCCAGCAGCGTAGGACAGGGCACTAAGGCTTTCTTT
TRBJ2-1 | . | . | TRBV7-9 | CASFPLGSSYNEQFF | TGTGCCAGCTTCCCTCTCGGGAGCTCCTACAATGAGCAGTTCTTC
TRBJ2-7 | TRBD1 | . | TRBV27 | CASSLSGQGPYEQYF | TGTGCCAGCAGTTTATCGGGACAGGGGCCCTACGAGCAGTACTTC
TRBJ1-1 | . | . | TRBV7-2 | CASMRRGPRTEAFF | TGTGCCAGCATGCGCAGGGGCCCTCGGACTGAAGCTTTCTTT
TRBJ1-2 | . | . | TRBV27 | CASSPRGYGYTF | TGTGCCAGCAGTCCCAGGGGATATGGCTACACCTTC
TRBJ1-1 | TRBD1 | . | TRBV19 | CASSMTGGTEAFF | TGTGCCAGTAGTATGACAGGGGGCACTGAAGCTTTCTTT
TRBJ1-1 | TRBD1 | . | TRBV7-9 | CASSSDRSHEAFF | TGTGCCAGCAGCTCGGACAGGTCCCATGAAGCTTTCTTT
TRBJ1-6 | . | . | TRBV28 | CASSVQRSYNSPLHF | TGTGCCAGCAGTGTACAACGAAGCTATAATTCACCCCTCCACTTT
TRBJ1-1 | . | . | TRBV10-3 | CAISGTGLNTEAFF | TGTGCCATCAGTGGAACAGGATTGAACACTGAAGCTTTCTTT
TRBJ1-2 | . | . | TRBV29-1 | CSILQELNYGYTF | TGCAGCATACTACAGGAATTAAACTATGGCTACACCTTC
TRBJ2-7 | TRBD1 | . | TRBV5-1 | CASSLEGGWYEQYF | TGCGCCAGCAGCTTGGAAGGGGGCTGGTACGAGCAGTACTTC
TRBJ2-1 | . | . | TRBV7-2 | CASSSRGAMDNEQFF | TGTGCCAGCAGCTCACGGGGGGCCATGGACAATGAGCAGTTCTTC